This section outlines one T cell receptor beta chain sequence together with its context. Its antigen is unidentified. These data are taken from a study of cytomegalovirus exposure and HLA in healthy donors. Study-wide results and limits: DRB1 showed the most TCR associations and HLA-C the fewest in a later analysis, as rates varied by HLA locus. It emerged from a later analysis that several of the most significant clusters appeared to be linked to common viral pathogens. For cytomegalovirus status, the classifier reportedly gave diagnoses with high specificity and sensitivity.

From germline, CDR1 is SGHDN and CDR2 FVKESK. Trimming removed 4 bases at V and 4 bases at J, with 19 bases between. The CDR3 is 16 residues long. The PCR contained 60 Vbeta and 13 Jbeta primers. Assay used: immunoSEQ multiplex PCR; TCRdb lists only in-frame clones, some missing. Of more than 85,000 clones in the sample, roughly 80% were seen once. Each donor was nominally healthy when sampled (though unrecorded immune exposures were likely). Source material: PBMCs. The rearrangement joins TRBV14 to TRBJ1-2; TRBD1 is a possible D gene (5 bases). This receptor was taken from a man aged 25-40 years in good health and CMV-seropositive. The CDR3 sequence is CASSPTGPLIRYGYTF. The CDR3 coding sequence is TGTGCCAGCAGCCCAACAGGACCGCTCATTCGCTATGGCTACACCTTC.